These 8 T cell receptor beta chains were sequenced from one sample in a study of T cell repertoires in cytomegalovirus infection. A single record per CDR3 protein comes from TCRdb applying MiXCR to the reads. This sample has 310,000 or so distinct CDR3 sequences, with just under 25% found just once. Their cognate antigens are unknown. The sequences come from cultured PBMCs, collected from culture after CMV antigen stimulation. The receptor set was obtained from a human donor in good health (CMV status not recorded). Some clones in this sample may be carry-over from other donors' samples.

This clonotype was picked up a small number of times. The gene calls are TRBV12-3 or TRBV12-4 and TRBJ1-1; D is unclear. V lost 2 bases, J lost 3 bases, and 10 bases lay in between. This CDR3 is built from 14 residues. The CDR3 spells CASSLSGRHTEAFF. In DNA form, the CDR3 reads TGTGCCAGCAGTTTAAGTGGTAGACACACTGAAGCTTTCTTT.

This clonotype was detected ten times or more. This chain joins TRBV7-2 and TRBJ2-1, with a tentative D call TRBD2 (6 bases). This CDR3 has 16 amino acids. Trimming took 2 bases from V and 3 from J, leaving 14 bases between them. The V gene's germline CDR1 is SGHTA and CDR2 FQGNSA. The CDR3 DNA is TGTGCCAGCAGCTTAAGAATGGGACTGAACTACAATGAGCAGTTCTTC. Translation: CASSLRMGLNYNEQFF.

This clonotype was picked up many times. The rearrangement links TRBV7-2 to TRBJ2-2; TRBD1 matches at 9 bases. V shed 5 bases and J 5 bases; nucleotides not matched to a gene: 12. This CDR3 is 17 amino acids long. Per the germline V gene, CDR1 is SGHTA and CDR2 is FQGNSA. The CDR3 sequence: CASSPGYRGQNTGELFF. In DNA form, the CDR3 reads TGTGCCAGCAGCCCAGGTTACAGGGGGCAAAATACCGGGGAGCTGTTTTTT.

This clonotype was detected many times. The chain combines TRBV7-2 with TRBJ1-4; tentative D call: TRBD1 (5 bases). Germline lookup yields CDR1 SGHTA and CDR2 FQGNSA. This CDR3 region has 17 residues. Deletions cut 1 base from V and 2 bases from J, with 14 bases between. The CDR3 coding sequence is TGTGCCAGCAGCTTAGGCGGGGGGGGGACGACTAATGAAAAACTGTTTTTT. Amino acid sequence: CASSLGGGGTTNEKLFF. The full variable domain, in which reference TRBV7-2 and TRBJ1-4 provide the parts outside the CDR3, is GAGVSQSPSNKVTEKGKDVELRCDPISGHTALYWYRQSLGQGLEFLIYFQGNSAPDKSGLPSDRFSAERTGGSVSTLTIQRTQQEDSAVYLCASSLGGGGTTNEKLFFGSGTQLSVL.

The CDR3 sequence: CASSFRYNQPQHF. The DNA of the CDR3 is TGTGCCAGTAGTTTTAGATACAATCAGCCCCAGCATTTT. The chain combines TRBV19 with TRBJ1-5, with D unresolved. Germline CDR1 reads LNHDA; CDR2 reads SQIVND (reference sequence). V was clipped by 5 bases and J by 3 bases, with 8 bases between them. CDR3 size: 13 residues.

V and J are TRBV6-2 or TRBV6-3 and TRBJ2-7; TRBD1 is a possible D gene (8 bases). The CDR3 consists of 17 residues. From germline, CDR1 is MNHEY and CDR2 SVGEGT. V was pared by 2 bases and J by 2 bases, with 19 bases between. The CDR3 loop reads CASSYRKTGDYPYEQYF. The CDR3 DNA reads TGTGCCAGCAGTTACCGGAAGACAGGGGACTACCCCTACGAGCAGTACTTC.

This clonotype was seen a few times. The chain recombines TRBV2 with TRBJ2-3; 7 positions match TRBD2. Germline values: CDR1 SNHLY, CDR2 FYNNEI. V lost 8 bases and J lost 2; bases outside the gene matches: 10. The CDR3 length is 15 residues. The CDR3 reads CASVVGGFSTDTQYF. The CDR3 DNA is TGTGCCAGCGTAGTGGGAGGGTTCTCCACAGATACGCAGTATTTT.

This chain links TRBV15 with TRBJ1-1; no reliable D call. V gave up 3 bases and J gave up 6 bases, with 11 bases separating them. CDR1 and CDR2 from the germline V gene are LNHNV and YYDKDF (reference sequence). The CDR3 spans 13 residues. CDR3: CATSSYGQAEAFF. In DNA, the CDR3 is TGTGCCACCAGCAGTTACGGGCAGGCTGAAGCTTTCTTT.